Many counts were recorded for the clone carrying this T cell receptor (beta chain). Its antigen is as yet unknown. This entry belongs to a study of T cells in Graves' hyperthyroidism and ophthalmopathy. The study's findings and limits: Ophthalmopathy cases were set apart from stable hyperthyroidism by a 13 V-J model. Blood shared most expanded thyroid clonotypes above 0.001.

J lost 10 bases, V lost 2 bases, and 10 bases had no gene match. CDR3 length: 14 residues. The germline gives CDR1 MGHRA, CDR2 YSYEKL. Ophthalmopathy in the patients scored at least 3 on Clinical Activity Score and at least 4 on NOSPECS grade, lasting under 3 months. PBMCs were sourced from more than 7.5 ml fresh peripheral blood. Amplification of TCR beta CDR3 regions was performed using RNA transcripts as template. The study used the HTBI primer set for a first-round RT-PCR of the TCR CDR3. Each CDR3 protein is one row after TCRdb ran MiXCR on the multiplex PCR reads. The profile shows around 290,000 distinct CDR3 sequences, over 15% of them singletons.

This sequence joins TRBV4-1 and TRBJ1-1; 7 positions agree with TRBD1. Sequenced: blood. This clonotype originated in a woman aged 55-69 years with Graves' ophthalmopathy. The CDR3 reads CASSQLGQSAAAFF. The CDR3 DNA reads TGCGCCAGCAGCCAACTGGGACAGTCGGCCGCAGCTTTCTTT.